A single sample is the source of the 26 T cell receptor beta chains below, sequenced in a study of blood T cell repertoires in COVID-19. Generated by immunoSEQ multiplex PCR, the TCRdb table keeps only in-frame clones and is missing some. The sample holds 96,000 or so clones, about four fifths seen once. Material: peripheral blood. These TCRs come from a man older than 75 with COVID-19, enrolled during active disease.

The J gene is TRBJ1-5, the V gene TRBV15; no clear D gene. Germline assignment: CDR1 LNHNV and CDR2 YYDKDF (reference sequence). The length of the CDR3 is 15 residues. Trimming shortened V by 6 bases and J by 1 base, and 13 bases separated the two germline ends. The CDR3 loop is CATRGVAESNQPQHF. CDR3 in DNA: TGTGCCACCAGGGGTGTCGCGGAGAGCAATCAGCCCCAGCATTTT.

The rearrangement links TRBV11-3 to TRBJ2-3; 9 bases line up with TRBD1. The CDR3 is 16 residues long. The germline V gene encodes CDR1 SGHNT and CDR2 YENEEA. J lost 2 bases, V lost 1 base, and 4 bases had no gene match. CDR3: CASSLGGTGFTDTQYF. The CDR3 region has the DNA TGTGCCAGCAGCTTAGGGGGGACAGGGTTCACAGATACGCAGTATTTT.

This clone came up once. V usage is TRBV20-1 and J usage is TRBJ2-5; 10 bases are shared with TRBD2. With 3 bases clipped from V and 5 bases from J, the junction kept 3 bases outside the gene matches. CDR1 DFQATT and CDR2 SNEGSKA come from the germline V gene (reference sequence). This CDR3 is built from 13 residues. DNA for the CDR3: TGCAGTGCTAGTAGCGGGGGGAGGGAGACCCAGTACTTC. The encoded protein is CSASSGGRETQYF.

V gene TRBV12-3 or TRBV12-4 combines with J gene TRBJ1-1; D is perhaps TRBD1 (6 bases). V was shortened by 5 bases and J by 3 bases, with 10 bases between the two germline ends. This CDR3 region has 13 residues. CDR3 nucleotide sequence: TGTGCCAGCAGTCGGACAGTGGACACTGAAGCTTTCTTT. Translating gives CASSRTVDTEAFF.

The V and J genes are TRBV4-1 and TRBJ2-7, with a tentative D call TRBD1 (6 bases). Germline CDR1 is MGHRA and CDR2 is YSYEKL. The V gene lost 4 bases and the J gene lost 0 bases, with 19 bases spanning the gap. This CDR3 is 17 amino acids long. CDR3 coding DNA: TGCGCCAGCAGCCTTCCGGACAGTCCTTTTGGCTCCTACGAGCAGTACTTC. Its translation: CASSLPDSPFGSYEQYF.

This clone turned up a few times. This chain uses TRBV15 with TRBJ2-1; 9 bases align to TRBD2. The CDR3 length is 16 residues. Germline V gives CDR1 LNHNV, CDR2 YYDKDF (reference sequence). J lost 4 bases, V lost 1 base, and 5 bases had no gene match. CDR3 sequence reads: CATSRGGGGVYNEQFF. The CDR3 region has the DNA TGTGCCACCAGCAGAGGAGGCGGGGGGGTGTACAATGAGCAGTTCTTC.

This rearrangement joins TRBV7-3 to TRBJ2-2; D perhaps matches TRBD2 (6 bases). The CDR3 extends over 15 amino acids. Deletions cut 4 bases from V and 3 bases from J, with 12 bases between. CDR1 and CDR2 from the germline V gene are SGHTA and FQGTGA. CDR3 DNA sequence: TGTGCCAGCAGCTCCTTTGGCGGGGACACCGGGGAGCTGTTTTTT. Translation gives CASSSFGGDTGELFF.

V and J are TRBV2 and TRBJ2-3, with 14 positions matching TRBD2. The J segment lost 2 bases and the V segment lost 2 bases, leaving 9 bases of the junction unmatched. The CDR3 runs 19 residues. Germline-derived CDR1 and CDR2 are SNHLY and FYNNEI. CDR3 region: CASSERLRTSGGYTDTQYF. CDR3 DNA: TGTGCCAGCAGTGAACGGTTGAGGACTAGCGGGGGGTACACAGATACGCAGTATTTT.

This chain connects TRBV11-2 to TRBJ1-5; TRBD1 is a possible D gene (5 bases). This CDR3 contains 14 residues. CDR1 is SGHAT and CDR2 is FQNNGV in the germline V gene. Trimming took 1 base from V and 7 from J, leaving 11 bases between them. CDR3 sequence (DNA): TGTGCCAGCAGCTTAGTGGGTTCAGGGCAGCCCCAGCATTTT. This translates into CASSLVGSGQPQHF. Drawing the rest from reference TRBV11-2 and TRBJ1-5, the complete variable domain is EAGVAQSPRYKIIEKRQSVAFWCNPISGHATLYWYQQILGQGPKLLIQFQNNGVVDDSQLPKDRFSAERLKGVDSTLKIQPAKLEDSAVYLCASSLVGSGQPQHFGDGTRLSIL.

V is TRBV5-1 and J is TRBJ2-3; 8 bases line up with TRBD1. Germline V CDR1 and CDR2: SGHRS, YFSETQ. The CDR3 spans 18 residues. The V segment lost 0 bases and the J segment 0 bases; nucleotides outside the gene matches: 9. Here the CDR3 reads CASSLGGTGSTSTDTQYF. CDR3 nucleotide sequence: TGCGCCAGCAGCTTGGGAGGGACAGGATCTACTAGCACAGATACGCAGTATTTT.

This clone qualifies as medium-sized. The V and J genes are TRBV12-5 and TRBJ1-2, with 7 bases that match TRBD1. This CDR3 spans 14 amino acids. In germline, CDR1 is LGHNT, CDR2 FRNRAP. V lost 4 bases and J lost 3; bases outside the gene matches: 5. As DNA, the CDR3 is TGTGCTAGTGGTTCCACAGGGGTTCACTATGGCTACACCTTC. Its translation: CASGSTGVHYGYTF.

The chain recombines TRBV7-6 with TRBJ2-3; 8 bases agree with TRBD1. CDR1 and CDR2 (germline): SGHVS, FNYEAQ. The V and J ends lost 3 bases and 3 bases, in that order; junction bases with no gene match: 8. The CDR3 has 16 residues. The CDR3 DNA sequence: TGTGCCAGCAGCTTGACAGGGGCGCAGGGAACAGATACGCAGTATTTT. Translating it yields CASSLTGAQGTDTQYF.

The chain has TRBV2 and TRBJ1-2; no reliable D call. The CDR3 extends over 12 amino acids. V was shortened by 4 bases and J by 2 bases, with 5 bases between the two germline ends. The germline V gene has CDR1 SNHLY and CDR2 FYNNEI. CDR3 sequence reads: CASSGENYGYTF. CDR3 nucleotide sequence: TGTGCCAGCAGTGGGGAGAACTATGGCTACACCTTC. Using reference TRBV2 and TRBJ1-2 for the parts outside the CDR3, the full variable domain is EPEVTQTPSHQVTQMGQEVILRCVPISNHLYFYWYRQILGQKVEFLVSFYNNEISEKSEIFDDQFSVERPDGSNFTLKIRSTKLEDSAMYFCASSGENYGYTFGSGTRLTVV.

The rearrangement links TRBV5-1 to TRBJ1-2; 9 bases are shared with TRBD1. The CDR3 loop spans 13 amino acids. After removal of 3 bases from V and 3 bases from J, the junction contained 0 bases not matched to a gene. Germline assignment: CDR1 SGHRS and CDR2 YFSETQ. The chain's CDR3 is CASSWTGDYGYTF. DNA of the CDR3: TGCGCCAGCAGCTGGACAGGGGACTATGGCTACACCTTC.

The V and J genes are TRBV2 and TRBJ2-1; TRBD2 might be the D (6 bases). CDR1 SNHLY and CDR2 FYNNEI come from the germline V gene. CDR3 size: 16 residues. The V end lost 6 bases, the J end lost 5 bases, and 20 bases lay between the germline ends. CDR3 in amino acids: CASRGRLTTLHNEQFF. In DNA, the CDR3 is TGTGCCAGCAGGGGGAGGCTGACTACTTTACACAATGAGCAGTTCTTC.

The V gene is TRBV5-1, the J gene TRBJ2-4; 9 bases are a match to TRBD1. Germline assignment: CDR1 SGHRS and CDR2 YFSETQ. The CDR3 spans 19 residues. V gave up 0 bases and J gave up 3 bases; unmatched junction bases: 13. The CDR3 spells CASSLAGGQGVSGKNIQYF. The CDR3 nucleotides read TGCGCCAGCAGCTTGGCCGGGGGACAGGGAGTGTCGGGCAAAAACATTCAGTACTTC.

The genes are TRBV19 and TRBJ2-5, with 9 bases fitting TRBD2. CDR1 and CDR2 from the germline V gene are LNHDA and SQIVND (reference sequence). This CDR3 has 16 residues. The junction had 10 bases not matched to a gene; V was cut back by 6 bases and J by 2 bases. CDR3 DNA: TGTGCCAGTAGACCGAGCGGGGGGCTCACTCAAGAGACCCAGTACTTC. It translates to CASRPSGGLTQETQYF.

The table lists this clone with a count of one. The rearrangement uses TRBV15 and TRBJ2-4; TRBD2 matches 7 bases. The V and J ends lost 3 bases and 8 bases, in that order; junction bases with no gene match: 10. CDR1 and CDR2 from the germline V gene are LNHNV and YYDKDF (reference sequence). The CDR3 has 15 amino acids. This CDR3 is CATSRGGRESHIQYF. CDR3 sequence (DNA): TGTGCCACCAGCAGGGGTGGGCGGGAGAGTCACATTCAGTACTTC.

This rearrangement joins TRBV28 to TRBJ1-1; D gene uncertain. The CDR3 spans 15 residues. V was shortened by 6 bases and J by 1 base, with 15 bases between the two germline ends. Germline CDR1 is MDHEN and CDR2 is SYDVKM. CDR3 in DNA: TGTGCCAGCAGCCCGCCAAGAGGTTCGAACACTGAAGCTTTCTTT. As protein: CASSPPRGSNTEAFF.

The CDR3 DNA reads TGTGCCAGCAGTTTACGGGAAAACACTGAAGCTTTCTTT. It specifies CASSLRENTEAFF. The V call is TRBV27, the J call TRBJ1-1; D uncertain. Germline CDR1 reads MNHEY; CDR2 reads SMNVEV (reference sequence). V shed 2 bases and J shed 2 bases, with 6 bases lying between them. CDR3 size: 13 residues.

This rearrangement joins TRBV11-2 to TRBJ1-5; D perhaps matches TRBD1 (5 bases). Germline CDR1 reads SGHAT; CDR2 reads FQNNGV. V lost 0 bases and J 6 bases, leaving 6 bases between the germline ends. The CDR3 spans 13 residues. CDR3 bases: TGTGCCAGCAGCTTAGACAGGGTTCAGCCCCAGCATTTT. Protein product: CASSLDRVQPQHF.

The gene calls are TRBV29-1 and TRBJ1-3; D remains ambiguous. V gave up 0 bases and J gave up 0 bases, with 12 bases separating them. Germline CDR1 SQVTM, CDR2 ANQGSEA. There are 16 residues in the CDR3. Here the CDR3 DNA reads TGCAGCGTTGAAGATCGGCGGGGAATCTCTGGAAACACCATATATTTT. Protein product: CSVEDRRGISGNTIYF.

V gene TRBV27 combines with J gene TRBJ2-1, with D possibly matching TRBD2 (5 bases). There are 14 residues in the CDR3. The V end was cut by 5 bases, the J end by 5 bases, with 13 bases between. Germline lookup yields CDR1 MNHEY and CDR2 SMNVEV (reference sequence). The DNA for the CDR3 is TGTGCCAGCAGTCCCTTCGGGATGAACAATGAGCAGTTCTTC. Its translation: CASSPFGMNNEQFF.

This clone appeared once. The V gene is TRBV11-3, the J gene TRBJ2-3; 10 nucleotides agree with TRBD1. The junction had 0 bases not matched to a gene; V was cut back by 1 base and J by 2 bases. Germline V gives CDR1 SGHNT, CDR2 YENEEA. The CDR3 is 15 residues long. The CDR3 region has the DNA TGTGCCAGCAGCTTAGGACAGGGGGCCACAGATACGCAGTATTTT. Residues: CASSLGQGATDTQYF.

This clone was seen just once. The rearrangement joins TRBV7-9 to TRBJ2-2, with D perhaps TRBD2 (7 bases). Germline V gene data show CDR1 as SEHNR and CDR2 as FQNEAQ (reference sequence). The CDR3 has 18 residues. The V gene lost 3 bases and the J gene lost 1 base, with 18 bases spanning the gap. CDR3 amino acids: CASSFGGIGTMNTGELFF. CDR3 in DNA: TGTGCCAGCAGCTTTGGGGGCATAGGGACTATGAACACCGGGGAGCTGTTTTTT.

This clone was detected a few times. The rearrangement uses TRBV28 and TRBJ2-1; D perhaps matches TRBD1 (5 bases). The germline V gene encodes CDR1 MDHEN and CDR2 SYDVKM. Trimming removed 5 bases at V and 3 bases at J, with 17 bases between. CDR3 length equals 16 residues. This CDR3 is CASSILGRALYNEQFF. The CDR3 nucleotides read TGTGCCAGCAGTATCCTCGGCAGGGCTCTCTACAATGAGCAGTTCTTC.